Listed here are 26 T cell receptor beta chains from one sample, sequenced in a study of monozygotic twins with inflammatory bowel disease. Each CDR3 protein gets one entry in TCRdb, which reprocessed the 5' RACE reads and gives no DNA. This sample's table reports 350,000 to 500,000 distinct CDR3 sequences. The sequencing input was blood. The receptors here all came from a human donor with ulcerative colitis or Crohn's disease, or a healthy co-twin of an affected twin (not recorded which).

The genes are TRBV5-1 and TRBJ2-7; TCRdb gives TRBD2 as the D gene, but with no DNA this cannot be confirmed. Germline values: CDR1 SGHRS, CDR2 YFSETQ. The CDR3 contains 16 residues. This chain's CDR3 is CASSQGLAGSSYEQYF.

The chain links TRBV5-1 to TRBJ2-2; TCRdb's assignment of TRBD1 cannot be checked, as there is no DNA. This CDR3 has 15 residues. Per germline, CDR1 SGHRS and CDR2 YFSETQ. The CDR3 here is CASSTTGGPAGELFF.

V and J are TRBV28 and TRBJ2-7; TCRdb outputs TRBD2, but without DNA this stays unchecked. Germline values: CDR1 MDHEN, CDR2 SYDVKM. The CDR3 loop spans 17 amino acids. CDR3 amino acids: CASSPAGVAGVLGEQYF.

The chain employs TRBV5-1 and TRBJ1-4; TCRdb names TRBD1, which stays unverified in the absence of DNA. The CDR3 covers 18 residues. CDR1 SGHRS and CDR2 YFSETQ come from the germline V gene. The CDR3: CASSPGAGVGGPYEKLFF.

The chain is built from TRBV18 and TRBJ2-3. Per the germline V gene, CDR1 is KGHSH and CDR2 is LQKENI. There are 15 residues in the CDR3. CDR3 protein: CASSPPKDSTDTQYF.

This rearrangement joins TRBV4-3 to TRBJ2-1. CDR1 is LGHNA, CDR2 YSLEER, per germline. CDR3 length equals 13 residues. The CDR3 region is CASSQVGFNEQFF.

The CDR3 sequence is CASILWGDTQYF. The chain joins TRBV27 to TRBJ2-3. The length of the CDR3 is 12 residues. Germline values: CDR1 MNHEY, CDR2 SMNVEV (reference sequence).

The chain couples TRBV12-3 or TRBV12-4 to TRBJ1-2. The CDR3 contains 13 residues. This CDR3 is CASSLVQAYGYTF.

The chain has TRBV30 and TRBJ1-4; TCRdb calls TRBD1, which cannot be checked without DNA. Germline V CDR1 and CDR2: GTSNPN, SVGIG (reference sequence). CDR3 length equals 15 residues. CDR3 residues: CAWSDPGGANEKPFF.

The chain is built from TRBV12-3 or TRBV12-4 and TRBJ1-1. CDR3 length equals 14 residues. The CDR3: CASSLQLANTEAFF.

The chain has TRBV7-3 and TRBJ2-1; the TRBD2 assignment by TCRdb is unverifiable without DNA. The CDR3 is 16 residues long. The germline CDR1 and CDR2 sequences are SGHTA and FQGTGA. The CDR3 loop is CASSSPGLAGRNEQFF.

The chain recombines TRBV27 with TRBJ2-5; TCRdb reports TRBD1, a call that lacks DNA to check it against. This CDR3 has 14 amino acids. Germline values: CDR1 MNHEY, CDR2 SMNVEV (reference sequence). This chain's CDR3 is CASSRTPGGETQYF.

The CDR3: CATSPGLAVNEQFF. J is TRBJ2-1 and V is TRBV5-1; TCRdb proposes TRBD2, but this gene call is untestable without DNA. Germline assignment: CDR1 SGHRS and CDR2 YFSETQ. CDR3 length equals 14 residues.

The rearrangement links TRBV11-1 to TRBJ1-6. Germline assignment: CDR1 SGHAT and CDR2 FQDESV (reference sequence). The CDR3 runs to 12 residues. The CDR3 protein is CASSLGYSPLHF.

This chain joins TRBV7-8 and TRBJ2-2; TCRdb returns TRBD1, unconfirmable since there is no DNA. CDR1 and CDR2 (germline): SGHVS, FQNEAQ. The CDR3 totals 15 residues. The CDR3 protein is CASSLSHRGRGELFF.

CDR3 residues: CASSYSRTGLPGTDTQYF. The chain employs TRBV6-5 and TRBJ2-3; TCRdb's D call, TRBD1, is unchecked because there is no DNA. Germline CDR1 reads MNHEY; CDR2 reads SVGAGI. The CDR3 totals 18 residues.

This chain links TRBV4-2 with TRBJ1-2; TCRdb picks TRBD1, but there is no DNA to check that call. The V gene's germline CDR1 is LGHNA and CDR2 YNFKEQ. The CDR3 length is 16 residues. The CDR3: CASSQSEGTGFYGYTF.

CDR3: CASSPSERGRAEAFF. The chain uses TRBV12-3 or TRBV12-4 and TRBJ1-1; checking the TCRdb D call of TRBD1 is not possible without DNA. This CDR3 is 15 amino acids long.

The rearrangement uses TRBV5-1 and TRBJ1-4; TCRdb returns TRBD1, unconfirmable since there is no DNA. The CDR3 is 14 amino acids. The germline gives CDR1 SGHRS, CDR2 YFSETQ. The CDR3 is CASSLGQGDGKLFF.

The V and J genes are TRBV7-9 and TRBJ2-7; TCRdb indicates TRBD2, and absent DNA this call remains unverified. The CDR3 is 16 residues long. Germline lookup yields CDR1 SEHNR and CDR2 FQNEAQ (reference sequence). CDR3 sequence: CASSLPLTSGSYEQYF.

This chain joins TRBV7-6 and TRBJ1-1; TCRdb lists TRBD1, though no DNA is available to test this call. The CDR3 sequence is 14 residues long. Germline V gives CDR1 SGHVS, CDR2 FNYEAQ. Here the CDR3 reads CASSLSHRGSEAFF.

The chain carries TRBV29-1 and TRBJ1-1; the TRBD1 assignment by TCRdb is unverifiable without DNA. Germline V gene data show CDR1 as SQVTM and CDR2 as ANQGSEA. This CDR3 spans 14 amino acids. The CDR3: CSAHRSRGNTEAFF.

The genes are TRBV6-5 and TRBJ2-7; TCRdb picks TRBD2, but there is no DNA to check that call. CDR1 is MNHEY, CDR2 SVGAGI, per germline. CDR3 length equals 14 residues. CDR3 sequence: CASSYSPGLYEQYF.

This rearrangement joins TRBV11-3 to TRBJ2-1; TCRdb lists TRBD1, though no DNA is available to test this call. CDR1 is SGHNT, CDR2 YENEEA, per germline. CDR3 length: 17 amino acids. The CDR3 protein is CASSLDGQSSSYNEQFF.

The CDR3 spells CASSLSGPGSYEKLFF. The chain combines TRBV27 with TRBJ1-4; TCRdb returns TRBD1, unconfirmable since there is no DNA. CDR3 length: 16 residues. Germline values: CDR1 MNHEY, CDR2 SMNVEV (reference sequence).

J is TRBJ2-3 and V is TRBV10-3; the D call from TCRdb, TRBD1, cannot be confirmed without DNA. Germline CDR1 reads ENHRY; CDR2 reads SYGVKD. CDR3 length equals 15 residues. The CDR3: CAISERRGSTDTQYF.